This T cell receptor (beta chain) was sequenced during a study of CD8 T cells in Susac syndrome. Random hexamers were used to reverse transcribe about 0.5 to 1 ug of RNA. Multiplex PCR with immunoSEQ amplified the TCR beta CDR3 across 54 Vbeta and 13 Jbeta. TCRdb re-derived calls from the immunoSEQ multiplex PCR reads in MiXCR, one entry per CDR3 protein. The sample shows around 190,000 distinct CDR3 sequences, about 95% of them seen only once. This clonotype showed up just once. The authors carried out high-throughput sequencing of TCR beta. They applied it to CD8+ and CD4+ T cells obtained from blood. Control patients had untreated stable or active relapsing-remitting multiple sclerosis by revised McDonald criteria. It was negative isolation that provided the CD8+ and CD4+ T cells, whereas TEMRA cells were enriched by FACS. The V end lost 3 bases, the J end lost 0 bases, and 7 bases lay between the germline ends. CDR1 is MDHEN and CDR2 is SYDVKM in the germline V gene. The CDR3 is 14 amino acids.

The TCR originated in a human donor with multiple sclerosis. V gene TRBV28 combines with J gene TRBJ2-3; D ambiguous. Sequencing was done on a sample of CD8+ T cells from PBMCs. CDR3 sequence: CASSFRASTDTQYF. DNA of the CDR3: TGTGCCAGCAGTTTTCGAGCAAGCACAGATACGCAGTATTTT.